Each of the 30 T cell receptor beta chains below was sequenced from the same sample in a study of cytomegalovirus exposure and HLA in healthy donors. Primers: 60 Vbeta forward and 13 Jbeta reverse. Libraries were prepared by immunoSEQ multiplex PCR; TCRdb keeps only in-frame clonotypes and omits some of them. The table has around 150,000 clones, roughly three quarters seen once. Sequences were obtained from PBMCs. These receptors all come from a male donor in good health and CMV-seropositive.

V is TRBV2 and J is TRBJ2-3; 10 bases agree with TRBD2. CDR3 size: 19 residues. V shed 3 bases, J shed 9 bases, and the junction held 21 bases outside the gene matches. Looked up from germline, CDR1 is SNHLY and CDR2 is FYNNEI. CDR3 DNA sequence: TGTGCCAGCAGTGACAGTAGCGGGGGGCCTTGGGGGAACAGAGGGACGCAGTATTTT. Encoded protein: CASSDSSGGPWGNRGTQYF.

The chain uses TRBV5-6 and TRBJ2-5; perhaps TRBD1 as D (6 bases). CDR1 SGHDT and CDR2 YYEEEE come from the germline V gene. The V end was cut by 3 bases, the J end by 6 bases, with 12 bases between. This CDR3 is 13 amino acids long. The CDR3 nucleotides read TGTGCCAGCAGCTCGACAGGTCGGAAGACCCAGTACTTC. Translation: CASSSTGRKTQYF. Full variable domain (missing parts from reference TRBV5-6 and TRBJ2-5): DAGVTQSPTHLIKTRGQQVTLRCSPKSGHDTVSWYQQALGQGPQFIFQYYEEEERQRGNFPDRFSGHQFPNYSSELNVNALLLGDSALYLCASSSTGRKTQYFGPGTRLLVL.

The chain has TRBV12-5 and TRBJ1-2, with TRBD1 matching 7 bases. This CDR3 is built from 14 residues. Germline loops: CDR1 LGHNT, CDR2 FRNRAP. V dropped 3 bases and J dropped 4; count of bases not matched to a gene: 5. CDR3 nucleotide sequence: TGTGCTAGTGGTTTTCCACAGGGGCGCTATGGCTACACCTTC. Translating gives CASGFPQGRYGYTF. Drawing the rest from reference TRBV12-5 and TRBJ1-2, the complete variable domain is DARVTQTPRHKVTEMGQEVTMRCQPILGHNTVFWYRQTMMQGLELLAYFRNRAPLDDSGMPKDRFSAEMPDATLATLKIQPSEPRDSAVYFCASGFPQGRYGYTFGSGTRLTVV.

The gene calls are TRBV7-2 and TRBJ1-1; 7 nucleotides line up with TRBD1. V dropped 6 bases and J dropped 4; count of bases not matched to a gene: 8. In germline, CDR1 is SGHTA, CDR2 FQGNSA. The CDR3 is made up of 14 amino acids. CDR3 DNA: TGTGCCAGCAGGATACAGGGGCTGGGCACTGAAGCTTTCTTT. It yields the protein CASRIQGLGTEAFF.

The CDR3 DNA follows: TGTGCCAGCAGCTTAGGAGGGGGCGACATTCAGTACTTC. Its protein product is CASSLGGGDIQYF. The chain has TRBV7-9 and TRBJ2-4; 7 bases align to TRBD1. Trimming at V came to 1 base and at J to 8 bases, leaving 2 bases not matched to a gene. Looked up from germline, CDR1 is SEHNR and CDR2 is FQNEAQ (reference sequence). This CDR3 contains 13 residues.

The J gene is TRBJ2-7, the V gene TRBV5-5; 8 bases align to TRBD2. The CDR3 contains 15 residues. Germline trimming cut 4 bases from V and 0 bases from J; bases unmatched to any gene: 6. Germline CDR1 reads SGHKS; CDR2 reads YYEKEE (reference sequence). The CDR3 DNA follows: TGTGCCAGCAGCCCCGGGGGGGGCCTCTCCTACGAGCAGTACTTC. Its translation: CASSPGGGLSYEQYF.

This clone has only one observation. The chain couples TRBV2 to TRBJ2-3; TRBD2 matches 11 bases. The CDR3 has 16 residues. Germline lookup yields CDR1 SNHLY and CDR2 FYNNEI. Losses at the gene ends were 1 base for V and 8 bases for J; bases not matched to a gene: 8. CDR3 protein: CASSEGVGLAGGTQYF. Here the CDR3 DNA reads TGTGCCAGCAGTGAAGGGGTGGGGCTAGCGGGAGGTACGCAGTATTTT.

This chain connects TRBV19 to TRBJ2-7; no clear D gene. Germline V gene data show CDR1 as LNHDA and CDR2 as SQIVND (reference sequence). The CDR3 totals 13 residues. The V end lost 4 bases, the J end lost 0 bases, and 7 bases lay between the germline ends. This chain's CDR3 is CASSKTPSYEQYF. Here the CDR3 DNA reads TGTGCCAGTAGTAAAACACCCTCCTACGAGCAGTACTTC. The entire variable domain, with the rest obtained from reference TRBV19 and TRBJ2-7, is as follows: DGGITQSPKYLFRKEGQNVTLSCEQNLNHDAMYWYRQDPGQGLRLIYYSQIVNDFQKGDIAEGYSVSREKKESFPLTVTSAQKNPTAFYLCASSKTPSYEQYFGPGTRLTVT.

In DNA, the CDR3 is TGCGCCAGCAGCCAAGATCATTTATCGGGTCCCTACTCCTACGAGCAGTACTTC. Translation gives CASSQDHLSGPYSYEQYF. The rearrangement links TRBV4-3 to TRBJ2-7; D is undetermined. CDR3 size: 18 residues. Germline V gives CDR1 LGHNA, CDR2 YSLEER. V was pared by 0 bases and J by 0 bases, with 18 bases between.

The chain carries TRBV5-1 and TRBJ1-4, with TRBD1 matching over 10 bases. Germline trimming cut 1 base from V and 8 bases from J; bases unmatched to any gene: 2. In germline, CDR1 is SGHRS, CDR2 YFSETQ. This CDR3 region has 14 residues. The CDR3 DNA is TGCGCCAGCAGCTTGCGGACAGGGGGGGAAAAACTGTTTTTT. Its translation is CASSLRTGGEKLFF.

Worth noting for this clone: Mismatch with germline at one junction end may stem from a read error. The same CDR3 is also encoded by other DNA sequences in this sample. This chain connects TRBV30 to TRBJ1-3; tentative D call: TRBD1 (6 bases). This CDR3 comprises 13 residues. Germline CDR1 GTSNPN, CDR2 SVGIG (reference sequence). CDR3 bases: TGTGCATGGACCGCAGGGGTCGGAAACACCATATATTTT. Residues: CAWTAGVGNTIYF.

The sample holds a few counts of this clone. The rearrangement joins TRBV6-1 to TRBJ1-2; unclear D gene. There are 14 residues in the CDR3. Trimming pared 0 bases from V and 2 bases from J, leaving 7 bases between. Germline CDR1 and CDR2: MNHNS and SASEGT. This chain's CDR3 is CASSEAPGNYGYTF. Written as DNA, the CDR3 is TGTGCCAGCAGTGAAGCTCCGGGAAACTATGGCTACACCTTC.

CDR3 sequence: CAISESEDQPQHF. Here the CDR3 DNA reads TGTGCCATCAGTGAGTCTGAGGATCAGCCCCAGCATTTT. This sequence joins TRBV10-3 and TRBJ1-5; D is undetermined. Between the trimmed V and J ends, which lost 0 bases and 5 bases, there was a span of 5 bases. The CDR3 has 13 residues. CDR1 is ENHRY and CDR2 is SYGVKD in the germline V gene.

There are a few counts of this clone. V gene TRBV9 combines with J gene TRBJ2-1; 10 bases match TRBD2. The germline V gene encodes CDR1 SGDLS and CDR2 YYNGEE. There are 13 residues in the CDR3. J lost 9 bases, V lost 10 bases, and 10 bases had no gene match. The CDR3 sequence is CAGGSGGESEQFF. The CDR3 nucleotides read TGTGCCGGGGGGAGCGGGGGGGAAAGTGAGCAGTTCTTC. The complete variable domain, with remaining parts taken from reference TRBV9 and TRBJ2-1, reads DSGVTQTPKHLITATGQRVTLRCSPRSGDLSVYWYQQSLDQGLQFLIQYYNGEERAKGNILERFSAQQFPDLHSELNLSSLELGDSALYFCAGGSGGESEQFFGPGTRLTVL.

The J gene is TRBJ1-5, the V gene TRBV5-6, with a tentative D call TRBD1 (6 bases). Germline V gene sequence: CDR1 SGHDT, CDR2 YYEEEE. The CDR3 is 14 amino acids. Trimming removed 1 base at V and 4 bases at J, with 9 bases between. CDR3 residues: CASSLIRGNQPQHF. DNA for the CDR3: TGTGCCAGCAGCTTGATAAGGGGGAATCAGCCCCAGCATTTT.

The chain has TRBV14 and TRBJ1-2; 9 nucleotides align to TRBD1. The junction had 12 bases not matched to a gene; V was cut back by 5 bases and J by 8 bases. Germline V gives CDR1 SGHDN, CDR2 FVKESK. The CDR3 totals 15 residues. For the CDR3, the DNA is TGTGCCAGCAGCTCAGGGGGACAGGGATTGTGCGGCTACACCTTC. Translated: CASSSGGQGLCGYTF.

The CDR3 DNA follows: TGTGCCAGCAGTGAGGGTAGCGGGGGCACAGATACGCAGTATTTT. It yields the protein CASSEGSGGTDTQYF. The V and J genes are TRBV6-4 and TRBJ2-3; 8 bases match TRBD2. This CDR3 comprises 15 residues. Germline V gene lookup returns CDR1 MRHNA and CDR2 SNTAGT. Losses at the gene ends were 3 bases for V and 1 base for J; bases not matched to a gene: 3.

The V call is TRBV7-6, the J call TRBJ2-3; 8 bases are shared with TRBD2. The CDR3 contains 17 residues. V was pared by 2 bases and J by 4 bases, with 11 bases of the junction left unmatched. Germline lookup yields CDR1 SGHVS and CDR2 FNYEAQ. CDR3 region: CASSLIPEAGVPDTQYF. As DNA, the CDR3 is TGTGCCAGCAGCTTAATCCCCGAAGCGGGGGTCCCAGATACGCAGTATTTT.

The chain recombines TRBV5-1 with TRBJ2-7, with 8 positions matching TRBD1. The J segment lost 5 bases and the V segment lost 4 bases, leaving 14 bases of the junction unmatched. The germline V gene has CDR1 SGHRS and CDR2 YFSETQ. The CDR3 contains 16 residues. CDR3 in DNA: TGCGCCAGCAGCCAAACCGGGACAGGCGTTATCCACGAGCAGTACTTC. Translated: CASSQTGTGVIHEQYF.

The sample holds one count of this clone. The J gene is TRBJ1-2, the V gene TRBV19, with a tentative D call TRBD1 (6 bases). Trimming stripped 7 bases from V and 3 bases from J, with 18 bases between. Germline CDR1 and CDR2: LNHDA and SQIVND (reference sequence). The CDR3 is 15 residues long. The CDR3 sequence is CASTGGAGNDYGYTF. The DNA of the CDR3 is TGTGCCAGTACGGGGGGGGCAGGGAACGACTATGGCTACACCTTC.

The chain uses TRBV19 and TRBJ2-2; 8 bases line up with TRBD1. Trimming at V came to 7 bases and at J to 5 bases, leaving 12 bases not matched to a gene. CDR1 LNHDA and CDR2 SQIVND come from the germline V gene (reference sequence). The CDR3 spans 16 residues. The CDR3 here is CASTTRTGKGTGELFF. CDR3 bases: TGTGCCAGTACAACCCGGACAGGGAAAGGTACCGGGGAGCTGTTTTTT.

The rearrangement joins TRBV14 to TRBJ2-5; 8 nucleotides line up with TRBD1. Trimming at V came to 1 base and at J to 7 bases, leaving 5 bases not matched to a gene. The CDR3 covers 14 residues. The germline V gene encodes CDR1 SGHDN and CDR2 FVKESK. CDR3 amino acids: CASSQVTGVVTQYF. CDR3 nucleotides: TGTGCCAGCAGCCAAGTGACAGGGGTGGTGACCCAGTACTTC.

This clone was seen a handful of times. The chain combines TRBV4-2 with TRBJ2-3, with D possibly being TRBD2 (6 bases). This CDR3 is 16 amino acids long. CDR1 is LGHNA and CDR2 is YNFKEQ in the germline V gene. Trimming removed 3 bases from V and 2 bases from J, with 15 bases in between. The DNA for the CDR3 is TGTGCCAGCAGCCACTTTGGGACTCCAGCCACAGATACGCAGTATTTT. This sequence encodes CASSHFGTPATDTQYF.

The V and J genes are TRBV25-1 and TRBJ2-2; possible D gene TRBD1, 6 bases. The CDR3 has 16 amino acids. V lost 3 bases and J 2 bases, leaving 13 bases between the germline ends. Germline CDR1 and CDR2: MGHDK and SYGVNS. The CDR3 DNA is TGTGCCAGCAGTGACTCCGGACAGAGAAACACCGGGGAGCTGTTTTTT. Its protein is CASSDSGQRNTGELFF.

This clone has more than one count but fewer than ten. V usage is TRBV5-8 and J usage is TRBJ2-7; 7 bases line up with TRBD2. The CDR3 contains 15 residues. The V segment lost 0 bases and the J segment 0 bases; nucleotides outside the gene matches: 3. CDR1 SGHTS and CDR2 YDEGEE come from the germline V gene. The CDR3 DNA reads TGTGCCAGCAGCTTGGCGTGGGGGGGCTCCTACGAGCAGTACTTC. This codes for CASSLAWGGSYEQYF.

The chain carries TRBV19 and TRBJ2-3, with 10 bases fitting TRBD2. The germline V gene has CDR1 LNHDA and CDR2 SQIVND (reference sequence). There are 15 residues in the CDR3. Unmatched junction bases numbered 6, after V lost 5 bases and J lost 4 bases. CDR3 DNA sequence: TGTGCCAGTAGTCGAACTAGCGGGGCGCCAGATACGCAGTATTTT. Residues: CASSRTSGAPDTQYF.

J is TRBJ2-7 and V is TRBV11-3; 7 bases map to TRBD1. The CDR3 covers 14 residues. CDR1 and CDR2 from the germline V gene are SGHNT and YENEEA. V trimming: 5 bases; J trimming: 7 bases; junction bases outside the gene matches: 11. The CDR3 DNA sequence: TGTGCCAGCAGCCTAGGGGACAGTTTTGGAGAGCAGTACTTC. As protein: CASSLGDSFGEQYF.

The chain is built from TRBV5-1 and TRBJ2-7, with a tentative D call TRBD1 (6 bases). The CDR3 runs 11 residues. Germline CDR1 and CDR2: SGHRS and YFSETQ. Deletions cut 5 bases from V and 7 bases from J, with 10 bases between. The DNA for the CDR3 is TGCGCCAGCAGGTATCAGGGGGAGCAGTACTTC. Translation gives CASRYQGEQYF.

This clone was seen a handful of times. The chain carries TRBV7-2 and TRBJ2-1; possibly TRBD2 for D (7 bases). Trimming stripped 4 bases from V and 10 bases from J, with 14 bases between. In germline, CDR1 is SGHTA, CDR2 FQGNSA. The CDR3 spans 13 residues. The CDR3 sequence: CASSSTGRGEQFF. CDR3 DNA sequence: TGTGCCAGCAGCTCTACAGGGAGGGGAGAGCAGTTCTTC.

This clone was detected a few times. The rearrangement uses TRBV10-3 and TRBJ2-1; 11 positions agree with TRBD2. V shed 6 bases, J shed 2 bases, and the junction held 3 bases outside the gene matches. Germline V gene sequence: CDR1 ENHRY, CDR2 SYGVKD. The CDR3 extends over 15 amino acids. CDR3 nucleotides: TGTGCCATCAGCACGGGACTAGCGGCCTACAATGAGCAGTTCTTC. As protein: CAISTGLAAYNEQFF.